This TCR beta chain emerged from a study of shared clonotypes between healthy human individuals. CD8 cells regarded as naive lacked CD45RO, were positively chosen for CCR7, and omitted terminally differentiated effector memory CD45RA+ cells. The study, taken as a whole, reports: It was only blood that was sampled, and tissue repertoires likely differ.

Per germline, CDR1 MNHEY and CDR2 SMNVEV (reference sequence). The CDR3 extends over 16 amino acids. Trimming removed 5 bases at V and 2 bases at J, with 18 bases between. Deep was the level used in running the assay. Per sorted-subset replicate PCR, input was approximately 200 ng DNA, representing tens of thousands of T cell genomes. Assay: immunoSEQ multiplex PCR; the TCRdb copy retains only in-frame clones and omits some. The sample contains hundreds of thousands of clones, just under 97% of which appear only once. Concerning this clone itself: Its antigen is still unknown.

This sequence joins TRBV27 and TRBJ2-5, with D possibly TRBD2 on 6 matching bases. This sequence originates from a woman between 25 and 40 years old in good health. The sequenced sample consisted of naive CD8+ T cells sorted from blood. The CDR3 DNA sequence: TGTGCCAGCAGTCCCCTGCGGGGAGAGGGGCAAGAGACCCAGTACTTC. Translating gives CASSPLRGEGQETQYF.